What follows are 5 T cell receptor beta chains derived from one specimen sequenced in a study of neoadjuvant nivolumab and ipilimumab in lung cancer. Data came from immunoSEQ multiplex PCR; TCRdb stores just in-frame clones and leaves some out. This sample carries approximately 9,300 clones, roughly four fifths of them seen once, and the ten largest clones take 7.5%. The material was tumor tissue, obtained after neoadjuvant nivolumab, alone or with ipilimumab, at or shortly before surgery. The source is an adult with non-small cell lung cancer. Some clones in this sample may be carry-over from other donors' samples.

The chain links TRBV7-9 to TRBJ2-2; D unclear. Trimming cost V 6 bases and J 4 bases, with 18 bases left between them. CDR1 and CDR2 (germline): SEHNR, FQNEAQ (reference sequence). The CDR3 totals 16 residues. Written as DNA, the CDR3 is TGTGCCAGCAGTCCCCCCACACTTCGGGTCACCGGGGAGCTGTTTTTT. Translation: CASSPPTLRVTGELFF.

This clone appeared a single time. The chain uses TRBV30 and TRBJ1-2, with 7 bases identical to TRBD1. J gave up 5 bases and V 4 bases, and 10 bases lay outside the gene matches. The CDR3 spans 14 residues. Germline V gene data show CDR1 as GTSNPN and CDR2 as SVGIG (reference sequence). The chain's CDR3 is CAWTDGTAGYGYTF. CDR3 in DNA: TGTGCCTGGACGGATGGGACAGCCGGGTATGGCTACACCTTC. The full variable domain, in which reference TRBV30 and TRBJ1-2 provide the parts outside the CDR3, is SQTIHQWPATLVQPVGSPLSLECTVEGTSNPNLYWYRQAAGRGLQLLFYSVGIGQISSEVPQNLSASRPQDRQFILSSKKLLLSDSGFYLCAWTDGTAGYGYTFGSGTRLTVV.

This clone was recorded once. The chain is built from TRBV11-2 and TRBJ1-6; weak D call: TRBD1 (6 bases). CDR3 length equals 15 residues. The V and J ends lost 4 bases and 7 bases respectively, with 14 bases between them. Germline CDR1 reads SGHAT; CDR2 reads FQNNGV. CDR3 loop: CASSSQGNTNSPLHF. CDR3 nucleotide sequence: TGTGCCAGCAGCTCACAGGGTAATACAAATTCACCCCTCCACTTT.

This chain links TRBV11-3 with TRBJ2-7; D is possibly TRBD2 (6 bases). Looked up from germline, CDR1 is SGHNT and CDR2 is YENEEA. Trimming pared 8 bases from V and 4 bases from J, leaving 12 bases between. The CDR3 totals 12 residues. The CDR3 here is CASAGKGYEQYF. The CDR3 DNA reads as TGTGCCAGCGCGGGGAAGGGGTACGAGCAGTACTTC. Full variable domain (remainder filled in from reference TRBV11-3 and TRBJ2-7): EAGVVQSPRYKIIEKKQPVAFWCNPISGHNTLYWYLQNLGQGPELLIRYENEEAVDDSQLPKDRFSAERLKGVDSTLKIQPAELGDSAVYLCASAGKGYEQYFGPGTRLTVT.

J is TRBJ2-7 and V is TRBV7-8, with 9 bases that match TRBD1. With V trimmed by 5 bases and J by 2 bases, 7 bases remained unmatched. The CDR3 sequence is 15 residues long. Germline V gene lookup returns CDR1 SGHVS and CDR2 FQNEAQ. Here the CDR3 reads CASSPTGGKPYEQYF. The CDR3 nucleotides read TGTGCCAGCAGCCCGACAGGGGGTAAACCCTACGAGCAGTACTTC.